The rows below give T cell receptor beta chains drawn from one sample of a study of shared clonotypes between healthy human individuals. Some clones are missing from TCRdb's copy, which holds only in-frame ones; the method was immunoSEQ multiplex PCR. The table includes about 2 million clones, around 96% detected once. The sample consisted of naive CD8+ T cells sorted from blood. The receptors shown here come from a man aged 18 to 35 in good health. Both conserved end residues are part of each CDR3. A D gene is named only where the DNA matches it firmly. Clone size is given for some rows only: seen once, a few or many times, or a class if the clone is expanded.

.,TRBV5-4,TRBJ2-7,15,.,TGTGCCAGCAGCGGCGGGACCGATCGAGGGTACGAGCAGTACTTC,CASSGGTDRGYEQYF
TRBD1,TRBV27,TRBJ1-1,15,once,TGTGCCAGCATCTACGGGACAGGGGTGAACACTGAAGCTTTCTTT,CASIYGTGVNTEAFF
.,TRBV6-1,TRBJ1-6,18,.,TGTGCCAGCAGTGAAGTAGGGGCCCCGAGCTCCTATAATTCACCCCTCCACTTT,CASSEVGAPSSYNSPLHF
.,TRBV5-3,TRBJ2-1,12,once,TGTGCCAGAAGCTTGTTCCGGAATGAGCAGTTCTTC,CARSLFRNEQFF
.,TRBV5-6,TRBJ1-2,15,.,TGTGCCAGCAGCTTAGATCAAATGGACCGGTTTGGCTACACCTTC,CASSLDQMDRFGYTF
TRBD1,TRBV27,TRBJ1-2,14,.,TGTGCCAGCAGTCCCCTACAGGGGTTTGGTGGCTACACCTTC,CASSPLQGFGGYTF
.,TRBV5-1,TRBJ2-5,13,.,TGCGCCAGCAGGGCCAGCGGAGAAGAGACCCAGTACTTC,CASRASGEETQYF
.,TRBV7-6,TRBJ2-7,14,.,TGTGCCAGCAGCGCCGGGACTGGATCCTACGAGCAGTACTTC,CASSAGTGSYEQYF
TRBD2,TRBV4-1,TRBJ2-2,15,.,TGCGCCAGCAGCCAAGAGGGAGGGTCGACCGGGGAGCTGTTTTTT,CASSQEGGSTGELFF
TRBD1,TRBV27,TRBJ2-5,17,.,TGTGCCAGCAGTGAGTACGGGACAGGGTCACTAAGAGAGACCCAGTACTTC,CASSEYGTGSLRETQYF
.,TRBV4-3,TRBJ2-1,14,.,TGCGCCAGCAGCCAAGATCGGTCCAGCAATGAGCAGTTCTTC,CASSQDRSSNEQFF
.,TRBV5-1,TRBJ2-7,12,once,TGCGCCAGCAGCTTGGGGATTAACGAGCAGTACTTC,CASSLGINEQYF
.,TRBV6-5,TRBJ1-3,13,.,TGTGCCAGCAGTTACGCTTCTGGAAACACCATATATTTT,CASSYASGNTIYF
.,TRBV21-1,TRBJ1-5,14,.,TGTGCCAGGGACCTACAGGGAGTGAGTCAGCCCCAGCATTTT,CARDLQGVSQPQHF
TRBD1,TRBV27,TRBJ1-1,15,.,TGTGCCAGCAGTTTATCAGGGGGCGGTTTGCCTGAAGCTTTCTTT,CASSLSGGGLPEAFF
TRBD2,TRBV5-6,TRBJ2-1,14,.,TGTGCCAGCAGCGGGACTAGCGGGGCGGGTGAGCAGTTCTTC,CASSGTSGAGEQFF
TRBD1,TRBV29-1,TRBJ2-5,14,.,TGCAGCGTCTCGACAGGGGGCGAAAGGGAGACCCAGTACTTC,CSVSTGGERETQYF
.,TRBV27,TRBJ2-3,14,.,TGTGCCAGCAGCCCCCCCGGGTACCCAGATACGCAGTATTTT,CASSPPGYPDTQYF
TRBD1,TRBV30,TRBJ2-3,15,.,TGTGCCTGGAGTGGTGTACAGGGGAAACCAGATACGCAGTATTTT,CAWSGVQGKPDTQYF
TRBD1,TRBV9,TRBJ2-2,18,.,TGTGCCAGCAGCGTAGAGGGCAGGGGGCTACGAAACACCGGGGAGCTGTTTTTT,CASSVEGRGLRNTGELFF
.,TRBV6-1,TRBJ1-1,15,.,TGTGCCAGCAGTGGGCCACAGGGATCAGGGGCTGAAGCTTTCTTT,CASSGPQGSGAEAFF
.,TRBV13,TRBJ2-1,14,once,TGTGCCAGCAGACCCGGAGGAGAGTCTTATGAGCAGTTCTTC,CASRPGGESYEQFF
.,TRBV30,TRBJ1-4,13,.,TGTGCCGCCTCATGGGGGGTAGGCGAAAAACTGTTTTTT,CAASWGVGEKLFF
TRBD1,TRBV9,TRBJ1-1,13,.,TGTGCCAGCAGTGATACAGGGGAAAGTGAAGCTTTCTTT,CASSDTGESEAFF
.,TRBV13,TRBJ2-5,14,.,TGTGCCAGCAGCCCCCGACAGACCGGAGAGACCCAGTACTTC,CASSPRQTGETQYF
.,TRBV5-1,TRBJ2-7,18,.,TGCGCCAGCAGCTTGGTCCCTAATCGACTAGGCAAGGGGACCGAGCAGTACTTC,CASSLVPNRLGKGTEQYF
.,TRBV11-2,TRBJ1-1,16,.,TGTGCCAGCAGCTTAGATCATCCAGGGCTGAACACTGAAGCTTTCTTT,CASSLDHPGLNTEAFF
.,TRBV5-6,TRBJ1-1,13,.,TGTGCCAGCAGCATAGGGACATCGTATGAAGCTTTCTTT,CASSIGTSYEAFF
TRBD1,TRBV9,TRBJ2-2,17,.,TGTGCCAGCAGCGTAGGGGACCAGGGGGCAAGAGCCGGGGAGCTGTTTTTT,CASSVGDQGARAGELFF
TRBD2,TRBV5-1,TRBJ2-3,18,.,TGCGCCAGCAGCATGGATTCCTCTCTAGCGGGAGGGGGAGATACGCAGTATTTT,CASSMDSSLAGGGDTQYF
.,TRBV29-1,TRBJ2-2,13,.,TGCAGCGTACCTGAGAGCAACACCGGGGAGCTGTTTTTT,CSVPESNTGELFF
TRBD1,TRBV5-1,TRBJ1-2,14,.,TGCGCCAGCAGCTACGGACAGGTTGAAGATGGCTACACCTTC,CASSYGQVEDGYTF
TRBD1,TRBV4-3,TRBJ2-5,15,.,TGCGCCAGCAGCCAAACACAGGGGCAGGGAGAGACCCAGTACTTC,CASSQTQGQGETQYF
TRBD2,TRBV4-1,TRBJ2-3,16,.,TGCGCCAGCAGCCAGCACACTAGCGGTAGCACAGATACGCAGTATTTT,CASSQHTSGSTDTQYF
.,TRBV11-2,TRBJ1-2,15,.,TGTGCCAGCCTTGTTCTTTTTTCAGGTGACTATGGCTACACCTTC,CASLVLFSGDYGYTF
.,TRBV4-3,TRBJ1-3,15,.,TGCGCCAGCAGCCAAGATTTAAGGGGAATAAACACCATATATTTT,CASSQDLRGINTIYF
TRBD2,TRBV7-7,TRBJ2-5,19,.,TGTGCTAGCAGTATTAACTCTTTAGGACTAGCGGGTACCCAAGAGACCCAGTACTTC,CASSINSLGLAGTQETQYF
TRBD1,TRBV2,TRBJ2-1,16,.,TGTGCCAGCAGTGAAAAGTTTGGACAGGAGTACAATGAGCAGTTCTTC,CASSEKFGQEYNEQFF
.,TRBV10-1,TRBJ1-3,13,few,TGCGCCAGCAGTGACCAGGGAAAGAACACCATATATTTT,CASSDQGKNTIYF
.,TRBV7-9,TRBJ2-2,15,.,TGTGCCAGCAGCTTACCAGGGGATGGCACCGGGGAGCTGTTTTTT,CASSLPGDGTGELFF
.,TRBV6-5,TRBJ1-6,15,.,TGTGCCAGCAGTTACGTTCAGGGCGCTTATTCACCCCTCCACTTT,CASSYVQGAYSPLHF
.,TRBV7-6,TRBJ2-7,15,.,TGTGCCAGCAGCTTGGATCCTCTCCCATCCTACGAGCAGTACTTC,CASSLDPLPSYEQYF
TRBD1,TRBV2,TRBJ1-5,13,.,TGTGCCACCTCAGGGGGAATCGGGCAGCCCCAGCATTTT,CATSGGIGQPQHF
.,TRBV11-2,TRBJ2-7,12,.,TGTGCCAGCAGCTTAGCCCTCTACGAGCAGTACTTC,CASSLALYEQYF
TRBD1,TRBV5-4,TRBJ2-5,15,.,TGTGCCAGCAGCTTGCTACAGGGGACGAAAGAGACCCAGTACTTC,CASSLLQGTKETQYF
.,TRBV7-9,TRBJ2-1,18,once,TGTGCCAGCAGCTTAGCGCCAGGACAGAAAACAACCTACAATGAGCAGTTCTTC,CASSLAPGQKTTYNEQFF
.,TRBV7-9,TRBJ1-1,15,.,TGTGCCAGCAGCTTAGCCTCATCAGGGAACACTGAAGCTTTCTTT,CASSLASSGNTEAFF
.,TRBV19,TRBJ1-1,14,.,TGTGCCAGTAGTCGGACAACGTTTGTAGATGAAGCTTTCTTT,CASSRTTFVDEAFF
.,TRBV29-1,TRBJ2-7,15,.,TGCAGCGTTGAAGGAGGGAAGGAGGGAGGCTACGAGCAGTACTTC,CSVEGGKEGGYEQYF
.,TRBV5-1,TRBJ2-7,12,.,TGCGCCAGCAGCTGGGGGAATTACGAGCAGTACTTC,CASSWGNYEQYF
.,TRBV19,TRBJ1-1,14,.,TGTGCCAGTAGTATAGGAGGTGTGAACACTGAAGCTTTCTTT,CASSIGGVNTEAFF